These 5 T cell receptor beta chains were all obtained from the same sample, sequenced in a study of T cells in Graves' hyperthyroidism and ophthalmopathy (dated by TCRdb to 2018 to 2020). The receptor library was made with multiplex PCR. Sequencing was performed on an Illumina HiSeq 2000. TCR beta CDR3 regions were amplified from RNA transcripts. The TCR CDR3 was subjected to a first round of RT-PCR using the HTBI primer set and the Qiagen OneStep RT-PCR kit. TCRdb redid the processing of the public reads, applying fastp at Q25 and MiXCR, and retained in-frame beta chains. Every distinct CDR3 protein forms one entry, paired with its most common genes and DNA. The sample data list approximately 640,000 distinct CDR3 sequences, and just under 45% of these were observed just once. The biggest ten clones account for roughly 6.5% of the sample. The sample consisted of peripheral blood or thyroid tissue (not recorded which). The receptors originated from an adult man with Graves' disease, either hyperthyroidism or ophthalmopathy (not recorded which).

This clonotype was counted between two and nine times. This chain links TRBV20-1 with TRBJ2-7, with a tentative D call TRBD1 (6 bases). Per the germline V gene, CDR1 is DFQATT and CDR2 is SNEGSKA (reference sequence). CDR3 length: 13 amino acids. V was trimmed by 6 bases and J by 2 bases, leaving 14 bases between them. The CDR3 coding sequence is TGCAGTGCCAGGACAGAAAATCCCTACGAGCAGTACTTC. Protein product: CSARTENPYEQYF.

The chain joins TRBV4-2 to TRBJ2-7, with 8 positions matching TRBD1. Germline V CDR1 and CDR2: LGHNA, YNFKEQ. Trimming took 0 bases from V and 2 from J; bases not matched to a gene: 12. The CDR3 is 18 amino acids. The CDR3 region has the DNA TGTGCCAGCAGCCAAGATATCGCAGGGGGCGCATATACCTACGAGCAGTACTTC. Amino acids: CASSQDIAGGAYTYEQYF.

This clonotype was recorded many times. The chain recombines TRBV24-1 with TRBJ2-2; D call uncertain. Trimming removed 3 bases from V and 7 bases from J, with 8 bases in between. The CDR3 has 13 residues. Germline CDR1 is KGHDR and CDR2 is SFDVKD. Written as DNA, the CDR3 is TGTGCCACCAGTGATGAGACGGGCGGGGAGCTGTTTTTT. This gives the protein CATSDETGGELFF.

A few counts support this clonotype. One end of the junction fails to match germline, which may point to a read error. The rearrangement joins TRBV10-3 to TRBJ1-6; 7 bases agree with TRBD1. The CDR3 sequence is 14 residues long. Germline assignment: CDR1 ENHRY and CDR2 SYGVKD. In DNA, the CDR3 is TGTGCCAGCAGTGGAGGGGGCAATAATTCACCCCTCCACTTT. Translating gives CASSGGGNNSPLHF.

In this sample, this clonotype turned up many times. The chain recombines TRBV7-9 with TRBJ2-7, with 7 bases identical to TRBD1. This CDR3 spans 15 amino acids. With V trimmed by 1 base and J by 3 bases, 6 bases remained unmatched. Germline loops: CDR1 SEHNR, CDR2 FQNEAQ (reference sequence). In nucleotides, the CDR3 is TGTGCCAGCAGCTTAGGGCAGGGGGTCAACTACGAGCAGTACTTC. Translated: CASSLGQGVNYEQYF. Full variable domain (missing parts from reference TRBV7-9 and TRBJ2-7): DTGVSQNPRHKITKRGQNVTFRCDPISEHNRLYWYRQTLGQGPEFLTYFQNEAQLEKSRLLSDRFSAERPKGSFSTLEIQRTEQGDSAMYLCASSLGQGVNYEQYFGPGTRLTVT.